What follows describes a single T cell receptor beta chain. Its antigen is not known. The junction had 7 bases not matched to a gene; V was cut back by 4 bases and J by 7 bases. CDR3 length: 13 amino acids. Germline-derived CDR1 and CDR2 are MRHNA and SNTAGT. This entry comes from a study of OX40 agonist ivuxolimab in advanced cancers. Findings and caveats of the study: At 0.1 to 3.0 mg/kg and by week 6, clonal expansion occurred in CD4+ and CD8+ blood T cells.

Here immunoSEQ multiplex PCR was the method, and the copy in TCRdb shows in-frame clones only, minus some. The data hold more than 100,000 clones, with roughly 95% observed a single time. This chain links TRBV6-4 with TRBJ2-7, with TRBD2 identical over 7 bases. The TCR originated in an adult with an advanced solid tumor such as melanoma, head and neck, liver or kidney cancer. The sequenced sample was CD4+ or CD8+ T cells sorted from blood, obtained in a trial of the OX40 agonist ivuxolimab. The CDR3 region has the DNA TGTGCCAGCAGTGTGGACCAGGGAGGGGAGCAGTACTTC. The encoded protein is CASSVDQGGEQYF.